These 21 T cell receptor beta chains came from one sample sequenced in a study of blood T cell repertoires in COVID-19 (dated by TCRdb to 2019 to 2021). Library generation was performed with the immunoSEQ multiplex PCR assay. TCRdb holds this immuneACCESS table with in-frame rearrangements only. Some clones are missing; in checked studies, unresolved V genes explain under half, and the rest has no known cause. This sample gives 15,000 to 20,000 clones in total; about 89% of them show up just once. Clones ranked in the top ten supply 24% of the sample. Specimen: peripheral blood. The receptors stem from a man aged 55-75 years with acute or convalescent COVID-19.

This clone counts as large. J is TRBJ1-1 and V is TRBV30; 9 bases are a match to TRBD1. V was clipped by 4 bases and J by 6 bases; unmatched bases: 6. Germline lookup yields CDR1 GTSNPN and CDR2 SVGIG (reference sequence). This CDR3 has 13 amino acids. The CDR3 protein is CAWTRQGGAEAFF. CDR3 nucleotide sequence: TGTGCCTGGACCCGACAGGGGGGGGCTGAAGCTTTCTTT.

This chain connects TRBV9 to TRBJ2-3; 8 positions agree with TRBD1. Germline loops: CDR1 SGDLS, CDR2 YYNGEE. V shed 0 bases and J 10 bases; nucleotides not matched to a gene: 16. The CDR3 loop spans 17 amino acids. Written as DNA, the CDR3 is TGTGCCAGCAGCGTAGGTCTTCGGCAGGGGGCCTTCCTCCCGCAGTATTTT. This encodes CASSVGLRQGAFLPQYF.

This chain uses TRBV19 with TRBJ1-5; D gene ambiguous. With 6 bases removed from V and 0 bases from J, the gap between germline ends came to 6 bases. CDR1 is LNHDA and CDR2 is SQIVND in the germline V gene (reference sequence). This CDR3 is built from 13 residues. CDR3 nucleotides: TGTGCCAGTAGGAGGATTAGCAATCAGCCCCAGCATTTT. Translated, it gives CASRRISNQPQHF.

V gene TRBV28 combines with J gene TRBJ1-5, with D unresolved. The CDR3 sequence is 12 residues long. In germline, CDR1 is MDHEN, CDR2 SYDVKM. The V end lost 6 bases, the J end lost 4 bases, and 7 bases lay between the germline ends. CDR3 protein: CASREANQPQHF. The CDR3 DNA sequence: TGTGCCAGCAGGGAGGCAAATCAGCCCCAGCATTTT.

CDR3 protein: CASLDSGLGGYTF. The CDR3 DNA follows: TGTGCCTCGCTGGACTCGGGCCTAGGGGGCTACACCTTC. The rearrangement joins TRBV30 to TRBJ1-2; D not certain. V lost 7 bases, J lost 8 bases, and 20 bases lay in between. In germline, CDR1 is GTSNPN, CDR2 SVGIG (reference sequence). The CDR3 covers 13 residues.

The DNA of the CDR3 is TGTGCCAGCTCACCACTAAGCGGGAGTGCGGGCACAGATACGCAGTATTTT. Translated, it gives CASSPLSGSAGTDTQYF. The chain combines TRBV18 with TRBJ2-3; 8 nucleotides match TRBD2. Trimming at V came to 1 base and at J to 1 base, leaving 7 bases not matched to a gene. Germline values: CDR1 KGHSH, CDR2 LQKENI. The CDR3 spans 17 residues. Filled out from reference TRBV18 and TRBJ2-3, the complete variable domain reads NAGVMQNPRHLVRRRGQEARLRCSPMKGHSHVYWYRQLPEEGLKFMVYLQKENIIDESGMPKERFSAEFPKEGPSILRIQQVVRGDSAAYFCASSPLSGSAGTDTQYFGPGTRLTVL.

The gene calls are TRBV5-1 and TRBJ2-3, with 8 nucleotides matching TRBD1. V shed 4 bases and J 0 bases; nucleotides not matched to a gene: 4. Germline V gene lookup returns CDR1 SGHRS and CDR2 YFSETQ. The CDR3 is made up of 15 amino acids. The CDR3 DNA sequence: TGCGCCAGCAGCGCGGACAGGGCAAGCACAGATACGCAGTATTTT. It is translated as CASSADRASTDTQYF.

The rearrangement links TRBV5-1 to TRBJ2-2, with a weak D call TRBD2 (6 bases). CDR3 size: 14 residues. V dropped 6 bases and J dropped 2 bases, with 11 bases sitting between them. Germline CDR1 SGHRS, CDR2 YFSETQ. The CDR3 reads CASKEGVNTGELFF. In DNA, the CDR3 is TGCGCCAGCAAGGAGGGAGTTAACACCGGGGAGCTGTTTTTT.

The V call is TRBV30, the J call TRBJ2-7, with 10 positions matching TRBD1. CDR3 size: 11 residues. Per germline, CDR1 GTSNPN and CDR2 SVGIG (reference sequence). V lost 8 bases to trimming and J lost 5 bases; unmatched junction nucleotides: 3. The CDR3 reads CAHGTGDEQYF. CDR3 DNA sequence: TGTGCCCACGGGACAGGGGACGAGCAGTACTTC.

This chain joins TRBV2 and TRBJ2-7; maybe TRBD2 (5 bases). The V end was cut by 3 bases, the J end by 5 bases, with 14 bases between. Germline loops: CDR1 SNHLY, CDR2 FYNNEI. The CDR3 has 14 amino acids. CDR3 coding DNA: TGTGCCAGCAGTGAGCTCGTAGCGTGGGACGAGCAGTACTTC. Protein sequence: CASSELVAWDEQYF.

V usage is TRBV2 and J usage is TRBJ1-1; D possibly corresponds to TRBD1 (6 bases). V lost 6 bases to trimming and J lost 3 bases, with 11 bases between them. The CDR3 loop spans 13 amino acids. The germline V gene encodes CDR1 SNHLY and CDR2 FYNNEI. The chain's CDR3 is CASSRGGDTEAFF. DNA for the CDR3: TGTGCCAGCAGCCGAGGGGGGGACACTGAAGCTTTCTTT.

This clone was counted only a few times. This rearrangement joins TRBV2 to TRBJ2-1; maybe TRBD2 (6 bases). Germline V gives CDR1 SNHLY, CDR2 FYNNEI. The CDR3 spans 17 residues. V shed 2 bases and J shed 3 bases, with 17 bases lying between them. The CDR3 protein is CASSEYLAGPLYNEQFF. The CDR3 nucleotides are TGTGCCAGCAGTGAATATCTGGCGGGGCCCCTCTACAATGAGCAGTTCTTC.

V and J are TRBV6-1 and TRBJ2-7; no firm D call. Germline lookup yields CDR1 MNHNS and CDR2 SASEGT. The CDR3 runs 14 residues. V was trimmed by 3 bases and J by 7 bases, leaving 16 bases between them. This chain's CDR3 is CASSESHLLFEQYF. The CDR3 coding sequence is TGTGCCAGCAGTGAGTCACACCTTCTCTTTGAGCAGTACTTC.

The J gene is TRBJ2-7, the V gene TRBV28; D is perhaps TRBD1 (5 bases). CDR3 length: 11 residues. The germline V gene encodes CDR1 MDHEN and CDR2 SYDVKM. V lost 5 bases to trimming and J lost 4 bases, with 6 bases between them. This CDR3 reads CASSRQYEQYF. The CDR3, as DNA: TGTGCCAGCAGTCGACAGTACGAGCAGTACTTC.

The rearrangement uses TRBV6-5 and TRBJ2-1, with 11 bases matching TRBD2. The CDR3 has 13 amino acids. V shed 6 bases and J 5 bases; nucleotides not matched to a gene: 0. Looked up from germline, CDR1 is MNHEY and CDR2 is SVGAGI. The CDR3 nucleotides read TGTGCCAGCAGGGGACTAGCGGACAATGAGCAGTTCTTC. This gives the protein CASRGLADNEQFF.

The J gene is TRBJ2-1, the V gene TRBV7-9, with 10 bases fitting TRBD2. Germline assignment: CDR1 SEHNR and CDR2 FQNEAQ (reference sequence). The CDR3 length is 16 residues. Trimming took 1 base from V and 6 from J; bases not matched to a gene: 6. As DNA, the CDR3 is TGTGCCAGCAGCTTAGTAACTAGCGGGGCTGGCAATGAGCAGTTCTTC. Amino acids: CASSLVTSGAGNEQFF.

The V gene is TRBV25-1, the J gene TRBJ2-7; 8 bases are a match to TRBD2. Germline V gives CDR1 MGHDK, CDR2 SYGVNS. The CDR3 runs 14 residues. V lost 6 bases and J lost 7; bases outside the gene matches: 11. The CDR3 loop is CASSLPGGREEQYF. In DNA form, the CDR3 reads TGTGCCAGCAGCCTACCGGGAGGGCGAGAAGAGCAGTACTTC.

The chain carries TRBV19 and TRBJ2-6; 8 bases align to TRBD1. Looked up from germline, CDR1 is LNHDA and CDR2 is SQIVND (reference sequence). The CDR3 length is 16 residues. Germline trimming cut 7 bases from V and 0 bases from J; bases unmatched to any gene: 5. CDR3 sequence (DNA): TGTGCCAGTAATCCGGACAGGGCCTCTGGGGCCAACGTCCTGACTTTC. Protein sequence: CASNPDRASGANVLTF.

The CDR3 nucleotides read TGCGCCAGCAAGCCAGACAATAATTCACCCCTCCACTTT. Amino acids: CASKPDNNSPLHF. The V gene is TRBV5-1, the J gene TRBJ1-6, with unresolved D. The CDR3 runs to 13 residues. The germline V and J ends were trimmed by 6 bases and 5 bases, with 9 bases remaining between them. CDR1 SGHRS and CDR2 YFSETQ come from the germline V gene.

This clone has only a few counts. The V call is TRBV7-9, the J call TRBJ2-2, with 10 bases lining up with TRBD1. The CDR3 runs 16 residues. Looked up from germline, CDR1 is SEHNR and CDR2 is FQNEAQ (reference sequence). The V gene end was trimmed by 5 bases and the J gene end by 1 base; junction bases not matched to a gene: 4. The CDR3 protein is CASSPRTGGNTGELFF. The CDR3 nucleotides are TGTGCCAGCAGCCCTAGGACAGGGGGGAACACCGGGGAGCTGTTTTTT.

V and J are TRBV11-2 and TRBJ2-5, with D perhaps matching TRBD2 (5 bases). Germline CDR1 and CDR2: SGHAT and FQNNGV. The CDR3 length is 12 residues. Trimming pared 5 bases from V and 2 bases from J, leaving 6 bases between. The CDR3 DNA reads TGTGCCAGCAGCCCGGGGCAAGAGACCCAGTACTTC. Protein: CASSPGQETQYF.